This entry describes one T cell receptor (beta chain). What it binds is unknown. There were TCR beta CDR3 regions amplified from RNA transcripts. HTBI primers drove first-round RT-PCR of the TCR CDR3. TCRdb reprocessed the multiplex PCR reads with MiXCR, giving one entry per CDR3 protein. Of 490,000 or so distinct CDR3 sequences detected, 40% to 50% appear once; the ten largest clones hold around 47%. The source of the sample is a study of T cells in Graves' hyperthyroidism and ophthalmopathy. Study conclusions and caveats: Clonotypes that were expanded in thyroid above 0.001 mostly appeared in blood too. In simple terms, a model built on 13 V-J features told ophthalmopathy apart from stable hyperthyroidism. Model output signaled ophthalmopathy a median approximately 6.2 months ahead of onset.

Germline V gives CDR1 LNHNV, CDR2 YYDKDF (reference sequence). This CDR3 is built from 15 residues. The V and J ends lost 0 bases and 9 bases respectively, with 17 bases between them. Lactation, pregnancy, other autoimmune disease or uncontrolled infection excluded patients. The V and J genes are TRBV15 and TRBJ2-5; D uncertain. The sequence was collected from an adult woman with Graves' disease, either hyperthyroidism or ophthalmopathy (not recorded which). Sequenced input: peripheral blood or thyroid tissue (not recorded which). This chain's CDR3 is CATSRDLAVVQPQYF. The CDR3 DNA sequence: TGTGCCACCAGCAGAGATCTGGCAGTGGTTCAGCCCCAGTACTTC.